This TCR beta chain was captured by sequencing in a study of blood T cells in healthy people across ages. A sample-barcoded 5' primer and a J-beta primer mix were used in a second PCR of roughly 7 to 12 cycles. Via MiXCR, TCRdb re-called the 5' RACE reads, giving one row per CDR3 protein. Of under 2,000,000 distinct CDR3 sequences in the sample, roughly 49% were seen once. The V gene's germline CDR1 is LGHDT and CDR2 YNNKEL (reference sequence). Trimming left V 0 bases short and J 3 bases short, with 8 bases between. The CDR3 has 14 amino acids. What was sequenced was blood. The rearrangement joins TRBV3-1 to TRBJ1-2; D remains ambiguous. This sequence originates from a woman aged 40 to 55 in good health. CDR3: CASSQDDGDYGYTF. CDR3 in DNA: TGTGCCAGCAGCCAAGATGACGGCGACTATGGCTACACCTTC. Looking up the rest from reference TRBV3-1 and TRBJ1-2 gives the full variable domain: DTAVSQTPKYLVTQMGNDKSIKCEQNLGHDTMYWYKQDSKKFLKIMFSYNNKELIINETVPNRFSPKSPDKAHLNLHINSLELGDSAVYFCASSQDDGDYGYTFGSGTRLTVV.